This entry lists 15 T cell receptor beta chains sequenced from one sample in a study of T cell responses to AZD1222 COVID-19 vaccine. Method: immunoSEQ multiplex PCR; TCRdb's copy keeps in-frame clones and lacks some. The sample has approximately 140,000 clones, roughly 89% seen once; the top ten hold 5% to 6.5%. This sample comprised peripheral blood, obtained on day 0 of AZD1222 vaccination. These receptors were collected from an adult in good health.

Here the CDR3 DNA reads TGTGCCAGCAGCCGCGGACGGAAGAGTGAGCAGTTCTTC. This encodes CASSRGRKSEQFF. V is TRBV7-3 and J is TRBJ2-1; D unclear. The CDR3 has 13 residues. From germline, CDR1 is SGHTA and CDR2 FQGTGA. V lost 5 bases and J lost 9, with 14 bases in between. Looking up the rest from reference TRBV7-3 and TRBJ2-1 gives the full variable domain: GAGVSQTPSNKVTEKGKYVELRCDPISGHTALYWYRQSLGQGPEFLIYFQGTGAADDSGLPNDRFFAVRPEGSVSTLKIQRTERGDSAVYLCASSRGRKSEQFFGPGTRLTVL.

V is TRBV19 and J is TRBJ1-5; D remains ambiguous. V lost 2 bases and J 0 bases, leaving 20 bases between the germline ends. The CDR3 spans 19 residues. Germline values: CDR1 LNHDA, CDR2 SQIVND (reference sequence). This CDR3 is CASSISRTAVLFSNQPQHF. The CDR3 DNA follows: TGTGCCAGTAGTATAAGCAGAACAGCGGTTTTATTTAGCAATCAGCCCCAGCATTTT. The whole variable domain, filled in from reference TRBV19 and TRBJ1-5, reads DGGITQSPKYLFRKEGQNVTLSCEQNLNHDAMYWYRQDPGQGLRLIYYSQIVNDFQKGDIAEGYSVSREKKESFPLTVTSAQKNPTAFYLCASSISRTAVLFSNQPQHFGDGTRLSIL.

The rearrangement links TRBV30 to TRBJ2-7; possible D gene TRBD2, 6 bases. Germline V gene lookup returns CDR1 GTSNPN and CDR2 SVGIG (reference sequence). Trimming cost V 4 bases and J 6 bases, with 13 bases left between them. The CDR3 spans 12 residues. The CDR3 protein is CAWNGRRSEQYF. As DNA, the CDR3 is TGTGCCTGGAATGGGAGGCGAAGCGAGCAGTACTTC. The complete variable domain, with remaining parts taken from reference TRBV30 and TRBJ2-7, reads SQTIHQWPATLVQPVGSPLSLECTVEGTSNPNLYWYRQAAGRGLQLLFYSVGIGQISSEVPQNLSASRPQDRQFILSSKKLLLSDSGFYLCAWNGRRSEQYFGPGTRLTVT.

The gene calls are TRBV11-3 and TRBJ2-7; D might be TRBD1 (5 bases). The germline V gene has CDR1 SGHNT and CDR2 YENEEA. The CDR3 is made up of 12 amino acids. The V gene lost 8 bases and the J gene lost 6 bases, with 14 bases spanning the gap. This CDR3 is CASGRARGEQYF. CDR3 nucleotides: TGTGCCAGCGGCAGGGCCCGAGGCGAGCAGTACTTC.

The J gene is TRBJ2-1, the V gene TRBV28; 7 bases are shared with TRBD2. The trim removed 2 bases at V and 4 bases at J, leaving 2 bases unmatched. The germline V gene has CDR1 MDHEN and CDR2 SYDVKM. The CDR3 sequence is 14 residues long. CDR3 sequence reads: CASSLGGGYNEQFF. CDR3 in DNA: TGTGCCAGCAGTTTAGGCGGGGGATACAATGAGCAGTTCTTC.

The chain joins TRBV5-1 to TRBJ2-7; D may be TRBD1 (7 bases). V gave up 3 bases and J gave up 3 bases, with 16 bases separating them. This CDR3 is built from 15 residues. The germline gives CDR1 SGHRS, CDR2 YFSETQ. The CDR3 region has the DNA TGCGCCAGCAGCTCGCAGGGGGGCCTAAACTACGAGCAGTACTTC. It codes for CASSSQGGLNYEQYF.

The chain has TRBV6-1 and TRBJ2-7, with D perhaps matching TRBD1 (5 bases). Trimming left V 1 base short and J 1 base short, with 11 bases between. Germline CDR1 is MNHNS and CDR2 is SASEGT. CDR3 length: 15 residues. CDR3: CASSEVQGNSYEQYF. The CDR3 DNA reads TGTGCCAGCAGTGAAGTCCAGGGCAATTCCTACGAGCAGTACTTC.

The chain joins TRBV9 to TRBJ2-3; 7 bases line up with TRBD2. Germline CDR1 SGDLS, CDR2 YYNGEE. The V gene end was trimmed by 2 bases and the J gene end by 2 bases; junction bases not matched to a gene: 2. CDR3 length equals 14 residues. The CDR3 protein is CASSVGRYTDTQYF. CDR3 nucleotide sequence: TGTGCCAGCAGCGTCGGGAGGTACACAGATACGCAGTATTTT.

A single count supports this clone. V and J are TRBV6-5 and TRBJ1-3, with TRBD1 matching 10 bases. Germline trimming cut 0 bases from V and 4 bases from J; bases unmatched to any gene: 3. Germline CDR1 is MNHEY and CDR2 is SVGAGI. The CDR3 runs 16 residues. The CDR3: CASSYSRGQGGNTIYF. DNA of the CDR3: TGTGCCAGCAGTTACTCGAGGGGACAGGGGGGAAACACCATATATTTT.

V usage is TRBV2 and J usage is TRBJ1-1, with 10 nucleotides matching TRBD1. Germline-derived CDR1 and CDR2 are SNHLY and FYNNEI. With V trimmed by 7 bases and J by 4 bases, 3 bases remained unmatched. The CDR3 consists of 13 residues. Here the CDR3 reads CASMRTGGTEAFF. In nucleotides, the CDR3 is TGTGCCAGCATGCGGACAGGGGGCACTGAAGCTTTCTTT.

This clone was recorded a few times. V and J are TRBV15 and TRBJ2-7; the match to TRBD1 covers 10 bases. The germline gives CDR1 LNHNV, CDR2 YYDKDF (reference sequence). Trimming took 2 bases from V and 6 from J; bases not matched to a gene: 13. The CDR3 spans 17 residues. This CDR3 reads CATSRIRTGTGVPEQYF. The CDR3 nucleotides are TGTGCCACCAGCAGAATTCGTACAGGGACAGGGGTTCCCGAGCAGTACTTC.

The rearrangement joins TRBV19 to TRBJ2-3, with TRBD2 identical over 10 bases. V was clipped by 6 bases and J by 7 bases; unmatched bases: 7. Germline CDR1 reads LNHDA; CDR2 reads SQIVND (reference sequence). The CDR3 spans 14 residues. The CDR3 sequence: CASSDSGGGNTQYF. The DNA of the CDR3 is TGTGCCAGTAGCGACAGCGGGGGGGGGAATACGCAGTATTTT.

This clone was found once. This specimen includes other DNA sequences encoding the same CDR3. The chain is built from TRBV7-9 and TRBJ2-7; no clear D. V was cut by 5 bases and J by 7 bases, with 21 bases left in between. Germline-derived CDR1 and CDR2 are SEHNR and FQNEAQ (reference sequence). The CDR3 sequence is 15 residues long. Here the CDR3 reads CASSPAGAPLEEQYF. The DNA for the CDR3 is TGTGCCAGCAGCCCCGCCGGTGCCCCTTTGGAAGAGCAGTACTTC.

The chain couples TRBV29-1 to TRBJ1-6; TRBD1 might be the D (6 bases). The CDR3 spans 14 residues. Germline V lookup: CDR1 SQVTM, CDR2 ANQGSEA. The CDR3 DNA sequence: TGCGCCACCGGGGAGGGGGCCTATAATTCACCCCTCCACTTT. Protein sequence: CATGEGAYNSPLHF.

J is TRBJ2-7 and V is TRBV20-1; the D is unclear. The CDR3 sequence is 11 residues long. Trimming stripped 5 bases from V and 3 bases from J, with 8 bases between. Germline V gene lookup returns CDR1 DFQATT and CDR2 SNEGSKA (reference sequence). In DNA form, the CDR3 reads TGCAGTGCTCCGAGGTACTACGAGCAGTACTTC. Protein product: CSAPRYYEQYF.